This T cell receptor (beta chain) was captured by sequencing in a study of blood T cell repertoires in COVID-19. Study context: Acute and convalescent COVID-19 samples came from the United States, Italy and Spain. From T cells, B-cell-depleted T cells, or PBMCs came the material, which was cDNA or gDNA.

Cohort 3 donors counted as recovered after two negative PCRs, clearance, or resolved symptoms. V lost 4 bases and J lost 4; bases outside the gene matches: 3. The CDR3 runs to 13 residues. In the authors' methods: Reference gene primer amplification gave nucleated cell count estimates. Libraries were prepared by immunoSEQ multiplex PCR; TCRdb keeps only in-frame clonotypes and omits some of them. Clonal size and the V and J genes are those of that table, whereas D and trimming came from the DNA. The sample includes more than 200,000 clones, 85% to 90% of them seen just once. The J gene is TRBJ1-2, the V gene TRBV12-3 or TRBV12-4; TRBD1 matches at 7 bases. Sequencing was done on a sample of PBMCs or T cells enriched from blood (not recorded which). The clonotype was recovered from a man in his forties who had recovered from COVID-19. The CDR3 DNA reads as TGTGCCAGCAGTTCACAGGGGTTCTATGGCTACACCTTC. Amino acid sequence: CASSSQGFYGYTF.